A single sample gave rise to the 9 T cell receptor beta chains below, sequenced in a study of OX40 agonist ivuxolimab in advanced cancers. TCRdb's copy holds only in-frame clones and misses some; the assay was immunoSEQ multiplex PCR. The profile shows about 64,000 clones, around 84% of them singletons. Source: CD4+ or CD8+ T cells sorted from blood, taken in a trial of the OX40 agonist ivuxolimab. Receptors originate from an adult with an advanced solid tumor such as melanoma, head and neck, liver or kidney cancer.

The J gene is TRBJ2-5, the V gene TRBV6-5, with a tentative D call TRBD2 (5 bases). The CDR3 length is 13 residues. V gave up 5 bases and J gave up 7 bases, with 14 bases separating them. The germline V gene encodes CDR1 MNHEY and CDR2 SVGAGI. The CDR3 DNA reads as TGTGCCAGCAGTCCGGACCCGGCGGGGACCCAGTACTTC. Its translation: CASSPDPAGTQYF.

This clone appeared a few times. V and J are TRBV2 and TRBJ2-2; D is unclear. From germline, CDR1 is SNHLY and CDR2 FYNNEI. The CDR3 is made up of 13 amino acids. The V gene lost 4 bases and the J gene lost 6 bases, with 9 bases spanning the gap. CDR3 region: CASSASHAGELFF. The CDR3 coding sequence is TGTGCCAGCAGTGCAAGTCATGCCGGGGAGCTGTTTTTT.

The chain carries TRBV18 and TRBJ1-5; no clear D gene. The CDR3 loop spans 14 amino acids. Germline V gene data show CDR1 as KGHSH and CDR2 as LQKENI. Trimming left V 3 bases short and J 4 bases short, with 10 bases between. The CDR3 DNA reads TGTGCCAGCTCACCGAGGCAGGCTAATCAGCCCCAGCATTTT. Translation gives CASSPRQANQPQHF.

The chain links TRBV7-2 to TRBJ1-4; D uncertain. Germline V gives CDR1 SGHTA, CDR2 FQGNSA. The CDR3 is made up of 14 amino acids. V lost 3 bases and J 1 base, leaving 6 bases between the germline ends. CDR3: CASSFSRTNEKLFF. CDR3 DNA sequence: TGTGCCAGCAGCTTCAGCAGAACTAATGAAAAACTGTTTTTT. Looking up the rest from reference TRBV7-2 and TRBJ1-4 gives the full variable domain: GAGVSQSPSNKVTEKGKDVELRCDPISGHTALYWYRQSLGQGLEFLIYFQGNSAPDKSGLPSDRFSAERTGGSVSTLTIQRTQQEDSAVYLCASSFSRTNEKLFFGSGTQLSVL.

V and J are TRBV28 and TRBJ2-1; 10 positions agree with TRBD2. The CDR3 sequence is 15 residues long. Germline CDR1 reads MDHEN; CDR2 reads SYDVKM. V was pared by 2 bases and J by 6 bases, with 4 bases of the junction left unmatched. The CDR3 DNA follows: TGTGCCAGCAGTTTACTAGCGGGAGTAGTCAATGAGCAGTTCTTC. Residues: CASSLLAGVVNEQFF.

CDR3 loop: CASSRGKDYNEQFF. CDR3 coding DNA: TGTGCCAGCTCCAGGGGCAAAGACTACAATGAGCAGTTCTTC. The gene calls are TRBV18 and TRBJ2-1; a weak D match, TRBD1 (6 bases). Germline V gives CDR1 KGHSH, CDR2 LQKENI. This CDR3 is built from 14 residues. The germline V and J ends were trimmed by 6 bases and 3 bases, with 12 bases remaining between them. The entire variable domain, with the rest obtained from reference TRBV18 and TRBJ2-1, is as follows: NAGVMQNPRHLVRRRGQEARLRCSPMKGHSHVYWYRQLPEEGLKFMVYLQKENIIDESGMPKERFSAEFPKEGPSILRIQQVVRGDSAAYFCASSRGKDYNEQFFGPGTRLTVL.

The CDR3 region is CASSLQGPNYGYTF. DNA for the CDR3: TGTGCCAGCAGTTTGCAGGGTCCTAACTATGGCTACACCTTC. The V gene is TRBV6-1, the J gene TRBJ1-2; tentatively, D is TRBD1 (5 bases). The CDR3 has 14 amino acids. Germline V lookup: CDR1 MNHNS, CDR2 SASEGT. V dropped 5 bases and J dropped 0 bases, with 10 bases sitting between them.

The V call is TRBV28, the J call TRBJ1-4; 7 bases are shared with TRBD1. This CDR3 is built from 12 residues. Germline loops: CDR1 MDHEN, CDR2 SYDVKM. The V segment lost 10 bases and the J segment 7 bases; nucleotides outside the gene matches: 6. The CDR3 DNA reads TGTGCCACACGGGACAGCCGTGAAAAACTGTTTTTT. Protein: CATRDSREKLFF.

The V call is TRBV11-2, the J call TRBJ2-3, with 11 bases that match TRBD2. The CDR3 consists of 16 residues. In germline, CDR1 is SGHAT, CDR2 FQNNGV. Germline trimming cut 3 bases from V and 5 bases from J; bases unmatched to any gene: 7. CDR3 in DNA: TGTGCCAGCAGCTTGACTAGCGGGGAAGGGGTAGATACGCAGTATTTT. Translated, it gives CASSLTSGEGVDTQYF.